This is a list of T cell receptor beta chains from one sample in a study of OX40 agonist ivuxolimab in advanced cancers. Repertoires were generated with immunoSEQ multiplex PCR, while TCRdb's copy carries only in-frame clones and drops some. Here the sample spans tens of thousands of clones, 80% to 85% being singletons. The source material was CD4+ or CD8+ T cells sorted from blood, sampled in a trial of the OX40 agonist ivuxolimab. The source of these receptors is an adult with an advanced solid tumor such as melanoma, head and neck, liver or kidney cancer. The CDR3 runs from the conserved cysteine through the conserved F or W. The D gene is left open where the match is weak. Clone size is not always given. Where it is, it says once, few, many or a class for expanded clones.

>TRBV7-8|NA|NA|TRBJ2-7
TGTGCCAGCAGCCCTCTCTACGAGCAGTACTTC
CASSPLYEQYF
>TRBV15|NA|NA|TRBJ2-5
TGTGCCACCAGCAGAGAAGGAGGGCGGGAGACCCAGTACTTC
CATSREGGRETQYF
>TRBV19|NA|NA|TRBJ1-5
TGTGCCAGTAGTACCGGGATTACGAATCAGCCCCAGCATTTT
CASSTGITNQPQHF
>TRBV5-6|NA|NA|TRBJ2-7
TGTGCCAGCAGCTTGGCCTTACAGGCCTACGAGCAGTACTTC
CASSLALQAYEQYF
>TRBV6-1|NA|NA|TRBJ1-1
TGTGCCAGCAGTGAAGCGAGATTTCCGAACACTGAAGCTTTCTTT
CASSEARFPNTEAFF
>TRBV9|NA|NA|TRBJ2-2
TGTGCCAGCAGCGTAGGAGGGACCGGGGAGCTGTTTTTT
CASSVGGTGELFF
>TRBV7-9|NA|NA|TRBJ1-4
TGTGCCAGCAGCTTAAGTCCAGGTTCCCATGAAAAACTGTTTTTT
CASSLSPGSHEKLFF
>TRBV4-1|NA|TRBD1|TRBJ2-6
TGCGCCAGCAGCCAAGATTACGACAGGGTGGGCCCTGGGGCCAACGTCCTGACTTTC
CASSQDYDRVGPGANVLTF
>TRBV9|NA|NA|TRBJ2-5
TGTGCCAGCAGCGTAGGATTAGGGGTAGTGGAGACCCAGTACTTC
CASSVGLGVVETQYF
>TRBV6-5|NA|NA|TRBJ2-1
TGTGCCAGCAGTCCCCCCGGGCTAGCTAATGAGCAGTTCTTC
CASSPPGLANEQFF
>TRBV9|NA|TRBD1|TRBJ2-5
TGTGCCAGCAGCGCGGACAGGGGAGACATTTCGGAGACCCAGTACTTC
CASSADRGDISETQYF
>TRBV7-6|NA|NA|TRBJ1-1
TGTGCCAGCAGCTTAGAGGGGGGGACGAACACTGAAGCTTTCTTT
CASSLEGGTNTEAFF
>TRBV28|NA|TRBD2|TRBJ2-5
TGTGCCAGCAGTCCCCGGAGGACGGGGGGGCAAGAGACCCAGTACTTC
CASSPRRTGGQETQYF
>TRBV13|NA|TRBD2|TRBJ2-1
TGTGCCAGCAGCGGTCGTGGGTCACGGACTAGCGGGGTCTCCTACAATGAGCAGTTCTTC
CASSGRGSRTSGVSYNEQFF
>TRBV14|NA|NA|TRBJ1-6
TGTGCCAGCAGCCACCAAGGGACGCGGAATTCACCCCTCCACTTT
CASSHQGTRNSPLHF
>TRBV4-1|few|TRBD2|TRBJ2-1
TGCGCCAGCAGCCAAGATAGGGCGGGAGGGGATGAGCAGTTCTTC
CASSQDRAGGDEQFF
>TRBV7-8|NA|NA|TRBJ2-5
TGTGCCAGCAGCTTAGAAGGGGGGGGGCCCTTAGAGACCCAGTACTTC
CASSLEGGGPLETQYF
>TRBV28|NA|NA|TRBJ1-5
TGTGCCAGCACTGCATCTCAAAATAGCAATCAGCCCCAGCATTTT
CASTASQNSNQPQHF
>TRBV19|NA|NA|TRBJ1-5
TGTGCCAGTAACCAGTGGGGCCAGCATCAGCCGCAGCATTTT
CASNQWGQHQPQHF
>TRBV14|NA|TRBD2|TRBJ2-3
TGTGCCAGCAGCCACACCATAGCGGGAGTGAGCACAGATACGCAGTATTTT
CASSHTIAGVSTDTQYF
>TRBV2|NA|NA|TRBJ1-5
TGTGCCAGCAGTGAAGATTCAGGGGCCCCGTGGGGTCAGCCCCAGCATTTT
CASSEDSGAPWGQPQHF
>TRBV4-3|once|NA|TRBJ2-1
TGCGCCAGCAGCCAAGATTCGGTATACAATGAGCAGTTCTTC
CASSQDSVYNEQFF